This T cell receptor (beta chain) was captured in a study of PD-1 blockade in mismatch repair-deficient tumors. Per germline, CDR1 SGDLS and CDR2 YYNGEE. The CDR3 length is 17 residues. V lost 4 bases to trimming and J lost 4 bases, with 20 bases between them. Generated by immunoSEQ multiplex PCR, the TCRdb table keeps only in-frame clones and is missing some. This table has roughly 53,000 clones, about 80% appearing once. This clone was observed once. The TCR-sequenced patients were a few responders to pembrolizumab. The sequence was obtained from an adult with mismatch repair-deficient cancer. The specimen comprised peripheral blood, sampled 4 weeks after starting pembrolizumab. This chain connects TRBV9 to TRBJ1-4; D is uncertain. The CDR3 loop is CASSLWGREVGNEKLFF. The CDR3, as DNA: TGTGCCAGCAGCCTCTGGGGTAGGGAAGTCGGTAATGAAAAACTGTTTTTT.